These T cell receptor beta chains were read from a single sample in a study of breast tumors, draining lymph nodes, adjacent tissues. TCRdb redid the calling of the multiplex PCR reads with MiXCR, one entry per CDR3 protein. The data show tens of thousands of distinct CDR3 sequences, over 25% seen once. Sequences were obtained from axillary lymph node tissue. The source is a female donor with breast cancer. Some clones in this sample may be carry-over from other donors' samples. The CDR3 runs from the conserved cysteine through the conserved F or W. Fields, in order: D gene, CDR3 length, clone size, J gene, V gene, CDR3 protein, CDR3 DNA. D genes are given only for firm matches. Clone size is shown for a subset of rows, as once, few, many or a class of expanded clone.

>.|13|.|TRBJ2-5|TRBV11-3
CASSLGTEETQYF
TGTGCCAGCAGCTTAGGGACAGAAGAGACCCAGTACTTC
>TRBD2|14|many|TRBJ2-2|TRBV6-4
CASSLAGATGELFF
TGTGCCAGCAGTTTAGCGGGAGCGACCGGGGAGCTGTTTTTT
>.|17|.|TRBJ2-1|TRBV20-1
CSTAPHAGGTSYNEQFF
TGCAGTACTGCCCCCCATGCGGGTGGGACCTCCTACAATGAGCAGTTCTTC
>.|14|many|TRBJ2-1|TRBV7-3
CANSPGTPYNEQFF
TGTGCCAACAGCCCAGGGACGCCTTACAATGAGCAGTTCTTC
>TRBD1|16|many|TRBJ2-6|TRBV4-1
CASSANRGPGANVLTF
TGCGCCAGCAGCGCTAACAGGGGGCCCGGGGCCAACGTCCTGACTTTC
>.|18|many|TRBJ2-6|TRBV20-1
CSARPGGVIYSGANVLTF
TGCAGTGCTCGACCGGGGGGCGTCATTTACTCTGGGGCCAACGTCCTGACTTTC
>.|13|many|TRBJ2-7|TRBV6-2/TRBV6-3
CASGWQKDHEQYF
TGTGCCAGCGGGTGGCAGAAAGACCACGAGCAGTACTTC
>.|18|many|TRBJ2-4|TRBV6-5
CASSYWVGFKGYKNIQYF
TGTGCCAGCAGTTACTGGGTTGGGTTCAAGGGGTACAAAAACATTCAGTACTTC
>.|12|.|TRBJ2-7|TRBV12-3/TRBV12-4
CVSSLGPHAQYF
TGTGTCAGCAGTTTAGGCCCCCACGCGCAGTACTTC
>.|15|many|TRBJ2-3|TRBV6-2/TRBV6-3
CASSPGTLGTDTQYF
TGTGCCAGCTCCCCCGGGACATTAGGTACAGATACGCAGTATTTT
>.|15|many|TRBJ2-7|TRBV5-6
CASSLGGLFAYEQYF
TGTGCCAGCAGCTTAGGCGGGCTCTTCGCCTACGAGCAGTACTTC
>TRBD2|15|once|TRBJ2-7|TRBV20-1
CSARGLAGGSYEQHF
TGCAGTGCTAGGGGACTAGCGGGAGGATCCTACGAGCAGCACTTC
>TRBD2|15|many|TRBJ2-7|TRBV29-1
CSVVVLRETVYEQYF
TGCAGCGTTGTTGTTTTGCGGGAGACTGTGTACGAGCAGTACTTC
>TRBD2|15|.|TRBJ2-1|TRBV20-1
CSASDPSGSYNEQFF
TGCAGTGCTAGTGACCCTAGCGGGAGCTACAATGAGCAGTTCTTC
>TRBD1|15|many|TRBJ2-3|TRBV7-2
CASTPAGGASDTQYF
TGTGCCAGCACCCCCGCAGGGGGCGCCTCAGATACGCAGTATTTT
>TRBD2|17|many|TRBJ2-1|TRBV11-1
CASSLAGLAGRFHEQFF
TGTGCCAGCAGCTTAGCGGGACTAGCGGGAAGATTTCATGAGCAGTTCTTC
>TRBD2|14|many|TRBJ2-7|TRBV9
CASSVDRGGLEQYF
TGTGCCAGCAGCGTAGATCGGGGGGGCCTCGAGCAGTACTTC
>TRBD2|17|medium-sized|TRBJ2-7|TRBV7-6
CASSLRLAGGDSYEQYF
TGTGCCAGCAGCCTCCGCTTAGCGGGAGGCGACTCCTACGAGCAGTACTTC
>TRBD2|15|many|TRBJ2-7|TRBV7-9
CASSLPSGRASGQYF
TGTGCCAGCAGCTTACCTAGCGGGAGGGCATCCGGGCAGTACTTC
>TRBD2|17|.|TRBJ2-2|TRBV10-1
CASTARETSESFGELFF
TGCGCCAGCACCGCCCGGGAGACTAGCGAGAGTTTCGGGGAGCTGTTTTTT
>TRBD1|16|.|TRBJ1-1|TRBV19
CASSSRQGKENTEAFF
TGTGCCAGTAGCTCGAGACAGGGAAAGGAGAACACTGAAGCTTTCTTT
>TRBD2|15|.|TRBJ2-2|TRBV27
CASSFGLAGTGELFF
TGTGCCAGCAGTTTTGGACTAGCGGGCACCGGGGAGCTGTTTTTT
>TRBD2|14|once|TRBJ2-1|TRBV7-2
CASSPGLAGGMQFF
TGTGCCAGCAGCCCGGGACTAGCGGGAGGAATGCAGTTCTTC
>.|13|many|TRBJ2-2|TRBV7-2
CASSLERSGELFF
TGTGCCAGCAGCTTAGAACGGTCCGGGGAGCTGTTTTTT
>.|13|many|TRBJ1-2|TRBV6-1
CASSDRIFYGYTF
TGTGCCAGCAGTGACAGGATATTCTATGGCTACACCTTC
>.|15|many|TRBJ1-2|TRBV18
CASSGMEGANYGYTF
TGTGCCAGCTCCGGCATGGAGGGAGCTAACTATGGCTACACCTTC
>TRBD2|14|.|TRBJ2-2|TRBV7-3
CASGSGRGTGELFF
TGTGCCAGCGGAAGCGGGAGGGGGACCGGGGAGCTGTTTTTT
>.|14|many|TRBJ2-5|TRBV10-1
CASTRDRWQETQYF
TGCGCCAGCACTAGAGACAGGTGGCAAGAGACCCAGTACTTC
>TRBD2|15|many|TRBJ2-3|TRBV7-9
CASSWGLAPGDTQYF
TGTGCCAGCAGTTGGGGACTAGCCCCCGGGGATACGCAGTATTTT
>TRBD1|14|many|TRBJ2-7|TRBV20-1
CSALLPDRVYEQYF
TGCAGTGCCCTCCTCCCGGACAGGGTTTACGAGCAGTACTTC
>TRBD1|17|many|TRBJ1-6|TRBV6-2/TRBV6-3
CASRGRDRGQPDSPLHF
TGTGCCAGCAGAGGCCGGGACAGGGGGCAACCTGATTCACCCCTCCACTTT
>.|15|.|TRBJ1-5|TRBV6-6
CASSLPGRGNQPQHF
TGTGCCAGCAGTCTCCCGGGACGGGGGAATCAGCCCCAGCATTTT
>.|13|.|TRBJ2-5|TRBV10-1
CANSGLGQETQYF
TGTGCCAACAGTGGTTTAGGCCAAGAGACCCAGTACTTC
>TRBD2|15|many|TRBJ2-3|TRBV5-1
CASSLGAGVGDTQYF
TGCGCCAGCAGCTTGGGAGCGGGAGTGGGAGATACGCAGTATTTT
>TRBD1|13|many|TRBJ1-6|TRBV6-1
CASSGTGASPLHF
TGTGCCAGCAGTGGGACAGGAGCCTCACCCCTCCACTTT
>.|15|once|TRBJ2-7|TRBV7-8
CASTLRLTASYEQHF
TGTGCCAGCACCCTAAGGCTAACGGCGAGCTACGAGCAGCACTTC
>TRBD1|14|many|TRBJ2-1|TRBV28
CASNPGQAVNEQFF
TGTGCCAGCAACCCGGGACAGGCAGTAAATGAGCAGTTCTTC
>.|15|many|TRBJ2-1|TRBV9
CASSVASDNYNEQFF
TGTGCCAGCAGCGTAGCTAGCGACAACTACAATGAGCAGTTCTTC
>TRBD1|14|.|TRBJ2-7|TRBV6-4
CASTYPGQGAEQYF
TGTGCCAGCACCTACCCGGGACAGGGAGCCGAGCAGTACTTC
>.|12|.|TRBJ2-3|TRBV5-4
CASSPELDTQYF
TGTGCCAGCAGCCCGGAACTCGATACGCAGTATTTT
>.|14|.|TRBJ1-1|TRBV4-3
CASSQRGEFTEAFF
TGCGCCAGCAGCCAGAGGGGGGAGTTCACTGAAGCTTTCTTT
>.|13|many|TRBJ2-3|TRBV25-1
CASSQRSGDTQYF
TGTGCCAGCAGTCAACGGTCGGGAGATACGCAGTATTTT